Here is one T cell receptor beta chain with its context. Its cognate antigen is unknown. This sample is drawn from a study of shared clonotypes between healthy human individuals. Findings and caveats of the study: Among non-shared clonotypes, generation probabilities were lower than among those shared by all four donors. On the whole, naive subsets had larger estimated richness than memory subsets had.

Several immunoSEQ 96-well plates shared each subset's DNA, each plate a replicate. Sequencing was performed with immunoSEQ multiplex PCR; in TCRdb, only in-frame clones are kept and a portion is missing. The sample has about 380,000 clones, 90% to 97% seen once. Adults of Caucasian background living in Nashville, Tennessee made up all donors. Trimming left V 0 bases short and J 4 bases short, with 10 bases between. The CDR3 spans 14 residues. Germline-derived CDR1 and CDR2 are KGHSH and LQKENI. This TCR was sampled from a man aged 25-40 years in good health. The V and J genes are TRBV18 and TRBJ2-7, with D unresolved. Sequenced input: memory CD8+ T cells sorted from blood. The subset was: CD45RO+ cells pooled with CCR7-negative TemRA cells. CDR3 DNA: TGTGCCAGCTCACCACCATCTATTGCGTACGAGCAGTACTTC. The encoded protein is CASSPPSIAYEQYF. Drawing the rest from reference TRBV18 and TRBJ2-7, the complete variable domain is NAGVMQNPRHLVRRRGQEARLRCSPMKGHSHVYWYRQLPEEGLKFMVYLQKENIIDESGMPKERFSAEFPKEGPSILRIQQVVRGDSAAYFCASSPPSIAYEQYFGPGTRLTVT.